The clone carrying this TCR beta chain was counted only a few times. TCRdb fed the RT-PCR reads into MiXCR, producing one record per CDR3 protein. The repertoire holds about a million distinct CDR3 sequences, with 15% to 20% as singletons. The record originates from a study of patients and donors after allogeneic stem cell transplantation. The V gene's germline CDR1 is MNHEY and CDR2 SVGAGI. Trimming left V 0 bases short and J 8 bases short, with 10 bases between. This CDR3 has 13 amino acids. The origin of this receptor is a human donor who was either an allogeneic HSCT recipient or a stem cell or donor lymphocyte infusion donor (not recorded which). It is not recorded whose cells these are; they may come from a transplant donor. Specimen: blood, either unsorted or a sorted T cell fraction (not recorded which). V and J are TRBV6-5 and TRBJ1-2; D uncertain. In DNA form, the CDR3 reads TGTGCCAGCAGTTACTCCCGGGGAGAGGGCTACACCTTC. Its translation is CASSYSRGEGYTF.